Reported below is one T cell receptor beta chain. The CDR3 has 14 amino acids. Germline V gene lookup returns CDR1 MDHEN and CDR2 SYDVKM. V lost 2 bases, J lost 5 bases, and 10 bases lay in between. This specimen comes from a study of blood T cell repertoires in COVID-19. Using immunoSEQ multiplex PCR, the repertoire was profiled, and TCRdb retains in-frame clones only, with some absent. The profile shows roughly 160,000 clones, around 83% of them singletons. This clonotype was obtained from a woman aged 45 to 65 with COVID-19, enrolled during active disease. Material for sequencing was peripheral blood. The V call is TRBV28, the J call TRBJ1-5; D may be TRBD1 (6 bases). The CDR3 sequence: CASSLGQTYQPQHF. The CDR3 coding sequence is TGTGCCAGCAGTTTAGGACAGACTTATCAGCCCCAGCATTTT.